The 2 T cell receptor beta chains below all came from one sample that was sequenced in a study of OX40 agonist ivuxolimab in advanced cancers. Generated by immunoSEQ multiplex PCR, the TCRdb table keeps only in-frame clones and is missing some. Of about 85,000 clones listed, 65% to 90% were seen once; the top ten hold around 2%. The specimen comprised CD4+ or CD8+ T cells sorted from blood, sampled in a trial of the OX40 agonist ivuxolimab. The receptors stem from an adult with an advanced solid tumor such as melanoma, head and neck, liver or kidney cancer.

V usage is TRBV29-1 and J usage is TRBJ1-2; D gene ambiguous. The CDR3 is made up of 12 amino acids. Germline V CDR1 and CDR2: SQVTM, ANQGSEA. Trimming left V 3 bases short and J 4 bases short, with 9 bases between. The CDR3 loop is CSVDSDPYGYTF. CDR3 bases: TGCAGCGTTGACTCTGACCCCTATGGCTACACCTTC.

The V and J genes are TRBV11-1 and TRBJ2-2; tentative D call: TRBD1 (6 bases). Trimming stripped 7 bases from V and 9 bases from J, with 9 bases between. Germline values: CDR1 SGHAT, CDR2 FQDESV (reference sequence). The CDR3 sequence is 11 residues long. The CDR3 coding sequence is TGTGCCAGCACCCAGGGGAGGGAGCTGTTTTTT. It specifies CASTQGRELFF.